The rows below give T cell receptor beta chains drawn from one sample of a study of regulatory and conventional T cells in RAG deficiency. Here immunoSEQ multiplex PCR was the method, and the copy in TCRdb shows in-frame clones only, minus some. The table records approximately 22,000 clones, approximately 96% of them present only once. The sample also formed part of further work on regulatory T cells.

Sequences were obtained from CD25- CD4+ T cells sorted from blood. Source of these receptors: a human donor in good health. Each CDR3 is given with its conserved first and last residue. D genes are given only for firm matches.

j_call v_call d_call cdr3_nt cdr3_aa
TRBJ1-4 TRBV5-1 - TGCGCCAGCAGCTGGGGAGGGAGTAATGAAAAACTGTTTTTT CASSWGGSNEKLFF
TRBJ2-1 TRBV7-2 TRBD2 TGTGCCAGCAGCTCCTCCGGGACTAGCTCCCACAATGAGCAGTTCTTC CASSSSGTSSHNEQFF
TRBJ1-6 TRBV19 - TGTGCCAGTAGTATAGACGAAGAGAGCTCCTATAATTCACCCCTCCACTTT CASSIDEESSYNSPLHF
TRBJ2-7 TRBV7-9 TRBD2 TGTGCCAGCAGCTTTGGAGGAGCGGGGGGTGGGTCCTACGAGCAGTACTTC CASSFGGAGGGSYEQYF
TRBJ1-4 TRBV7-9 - TGTGCCAGCAGCCCAACGCAGGGGCTGAACGAAAAACTGTTTTTT CASSPTQGLNEKLFF
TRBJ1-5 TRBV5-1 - TGCGCCAGCAGCTTGGACTCAGGGATATCTCAGCCCCAGCATTTT CASSLDSGISQPQHF
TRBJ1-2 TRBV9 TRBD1 TGTGCCAGCAGCGGAGACAGGGGTACCGCTGGCTACACCTTC CASSGDRGTAGYTF
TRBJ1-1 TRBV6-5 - TGTGCCAGCAGTTACTCGTTACAGGGGAACACTGAAGCTTTCTTT CASSYSLQGNTEAFF
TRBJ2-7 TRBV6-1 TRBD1 TGTGCCAGCAGTACAGACAGGGTCTCCTACGAGCAGTACTTC CASSTDRVSYEQYF
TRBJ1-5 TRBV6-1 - TGTGCCAGCAGTGACGGTCAAAGGCCCCAGCATTTT CASSDGQRPQHF
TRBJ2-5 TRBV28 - TGTGCCAGCAGTTTGGGGGGTGTGGGAGAGACCCAGTACTTC CASSLGGVGETQYF
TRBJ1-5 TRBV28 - TGTGCTGCCAGGGATAGCAATCAGCCCCAGCATTTT CAARDSNQPQHF
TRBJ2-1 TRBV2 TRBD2 TGTGCCAGCACCGGGACTAGCGGGGGGGCTTTTTACAATGAGCAGTTCTTC CASTGTSGGAFYNEQFF
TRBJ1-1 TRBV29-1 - TGCAGCGTTGATCGTGGGGCCACCTGGAACACTGAAGCTTTCTTT CSVDRGATWNTEAFF
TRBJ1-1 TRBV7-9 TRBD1 TGTGCCAGCAGCCCTCAGATGTCGACAGGGCGTAACACTGAAGCTTTCTTT CASSPQMSTGRNTEAFF
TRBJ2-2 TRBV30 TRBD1 TGTGCCTGGAGTTACGGGACAGGGCTATCGTCCGGGGAGCTGTTTTTT CAWSYGTGLSSGELFF